This section outlines one T cell receptor (beta chain) sequence together with its context. The data belong to a study of control samples from healthy donors and cancer patients. Germline V CDR1 and CDR2: WSHSY, SAAADI. The CDR3 is made up of 16 amino acids. With V trimmed by 6 bases and J by 4 bases, 6 bases remained unmatched. Assay used: immunoSEQ multiplex PCR; TCRdb lists only in-frame clones, some missing. The sample lists some 80,000 clones; around 92% were seen once. The sequenced material came from blood. The origin of this receptor is a man in his fifties in good health. V is TRBV10-2 and J is TRBJ1-6; 10 nucleotides agree with TRBD1. This CDR3 is CASRPGTGDYNSPLHF. The CDR3 region has the DNA TGCGCCAGCAGGCCCGGGACAGGGGATTATAATTCACCCCTCCACTTT.